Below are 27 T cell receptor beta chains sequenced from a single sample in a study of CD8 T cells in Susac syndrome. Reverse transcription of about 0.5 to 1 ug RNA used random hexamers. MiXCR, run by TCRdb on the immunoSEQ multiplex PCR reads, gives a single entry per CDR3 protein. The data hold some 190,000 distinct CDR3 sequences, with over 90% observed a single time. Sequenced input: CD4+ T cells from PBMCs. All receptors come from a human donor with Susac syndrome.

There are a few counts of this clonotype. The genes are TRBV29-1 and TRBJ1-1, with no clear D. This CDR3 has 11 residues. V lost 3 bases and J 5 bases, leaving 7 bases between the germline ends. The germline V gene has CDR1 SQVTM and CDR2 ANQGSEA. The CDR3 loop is CSVDELTEAFF. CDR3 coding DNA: TGCAGCGTTGACGAGCTGACTGAAGCTTTCTTT.

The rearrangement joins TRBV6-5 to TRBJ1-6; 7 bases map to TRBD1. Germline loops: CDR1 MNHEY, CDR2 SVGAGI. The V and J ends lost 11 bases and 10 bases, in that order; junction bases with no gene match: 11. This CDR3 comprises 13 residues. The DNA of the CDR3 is TGTGCCGTTCGGCAGGGGGGGCAGTCACCCCTCCACTTT. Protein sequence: CAVRQGGQSPLHF.

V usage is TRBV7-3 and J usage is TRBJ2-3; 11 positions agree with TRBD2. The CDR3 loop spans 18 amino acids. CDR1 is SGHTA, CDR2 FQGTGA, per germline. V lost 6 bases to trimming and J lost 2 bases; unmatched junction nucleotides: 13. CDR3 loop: CASSHPSGGRNPTDTQYF. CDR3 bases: TGTGCCAGCAGTCACCCTAGCGGGGGGCGGAACCCCACAGATACGCAGTATTTT.

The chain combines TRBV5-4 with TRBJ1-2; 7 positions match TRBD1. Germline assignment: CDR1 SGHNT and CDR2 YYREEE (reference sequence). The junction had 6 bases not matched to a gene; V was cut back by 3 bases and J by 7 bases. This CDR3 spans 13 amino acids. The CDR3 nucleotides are TGTGCCAGCAGCTCGGAGACAGGGCTTGGCTACACCTTC. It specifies CASSSETGLGYTF.

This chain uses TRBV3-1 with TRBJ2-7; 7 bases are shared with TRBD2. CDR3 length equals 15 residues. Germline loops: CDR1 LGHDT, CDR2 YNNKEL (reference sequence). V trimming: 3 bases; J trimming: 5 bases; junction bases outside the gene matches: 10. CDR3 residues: CASSHGLGGIDEQYF. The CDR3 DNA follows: TGTGCCAGCAGCCACGGACTAGGAGGTATTGACGAGCAGTACTTC.

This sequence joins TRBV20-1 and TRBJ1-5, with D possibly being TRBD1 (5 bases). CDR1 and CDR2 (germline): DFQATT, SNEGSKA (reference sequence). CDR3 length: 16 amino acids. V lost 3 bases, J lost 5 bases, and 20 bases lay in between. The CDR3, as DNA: TGCAGTGCTAGTACCGTATTAGGGGCAGGCGATCAGCCCCAGCATTTT. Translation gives CSASTVLGAGDQPQHF.

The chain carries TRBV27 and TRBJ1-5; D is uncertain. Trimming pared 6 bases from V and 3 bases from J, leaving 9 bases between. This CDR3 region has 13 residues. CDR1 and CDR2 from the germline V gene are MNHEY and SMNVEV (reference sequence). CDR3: CASRGGPNQPQHF. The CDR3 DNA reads TGTGCCAGCAGGGGCGGACCCAATCAGCCCCAGCATTTT.

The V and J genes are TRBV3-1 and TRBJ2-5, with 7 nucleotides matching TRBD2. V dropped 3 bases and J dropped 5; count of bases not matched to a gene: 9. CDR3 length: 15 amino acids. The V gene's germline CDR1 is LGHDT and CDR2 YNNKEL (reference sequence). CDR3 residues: CASSQGPTSAETQYF. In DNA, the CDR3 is TGTGCCAGCAGCCAGGGGCCAACTAGCGCTGAGACCCAGTACTTC.

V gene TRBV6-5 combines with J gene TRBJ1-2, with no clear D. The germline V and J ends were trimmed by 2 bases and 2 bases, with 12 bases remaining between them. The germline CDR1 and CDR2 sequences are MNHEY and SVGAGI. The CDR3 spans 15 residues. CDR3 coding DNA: TGTGCCAGCAGTTACGCAGGCCTTCGGAACTATGGCTACACCTTC. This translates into CASSYAGLRNYGYTF.

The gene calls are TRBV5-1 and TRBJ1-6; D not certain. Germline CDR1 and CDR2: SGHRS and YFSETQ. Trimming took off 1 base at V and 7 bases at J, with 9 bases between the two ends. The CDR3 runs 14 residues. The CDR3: CASSLSQTNSPLHF. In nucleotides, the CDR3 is TGCGCCAGCAGCTTGAGCCAGACAAATTCACCCCTCCACTTT.

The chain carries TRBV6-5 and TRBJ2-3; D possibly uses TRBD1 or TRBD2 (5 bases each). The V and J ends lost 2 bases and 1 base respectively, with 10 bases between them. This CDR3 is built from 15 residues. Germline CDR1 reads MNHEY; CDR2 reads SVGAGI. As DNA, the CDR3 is TGTGCCAGCAGTTACGGGGGACCCGGCACAGATACGCAGTATTTT. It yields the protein CASSYGGPGTDTQYF.

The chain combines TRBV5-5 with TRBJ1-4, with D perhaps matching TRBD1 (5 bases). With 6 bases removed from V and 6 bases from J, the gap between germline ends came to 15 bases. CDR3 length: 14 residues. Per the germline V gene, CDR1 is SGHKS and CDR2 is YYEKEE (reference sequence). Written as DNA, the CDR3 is TGTGCCAGCACCAGGGACCGGGGGGATGAAAAACTGTTTTTT. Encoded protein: CASTRDRGDEKLFF. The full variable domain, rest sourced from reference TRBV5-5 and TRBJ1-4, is DAGVTQSPTHLIKTRGQQVTLRCSPISGHKSVSWYQQVLGQGPQFIFQYYEKEERGRGNFPDRFSARQFPNYSSELNVNALLLGDSALYLCASTRDRGDEKLFFGSGTQLSVL.

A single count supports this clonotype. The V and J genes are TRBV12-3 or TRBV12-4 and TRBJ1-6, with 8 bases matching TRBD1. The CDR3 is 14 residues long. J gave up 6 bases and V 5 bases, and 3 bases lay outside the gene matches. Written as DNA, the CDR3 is TGTGCCAGCAGTACCAGGGGGCTTAATTCACCCCTCCACTTT. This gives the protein CASSTRGLNSPLHF.

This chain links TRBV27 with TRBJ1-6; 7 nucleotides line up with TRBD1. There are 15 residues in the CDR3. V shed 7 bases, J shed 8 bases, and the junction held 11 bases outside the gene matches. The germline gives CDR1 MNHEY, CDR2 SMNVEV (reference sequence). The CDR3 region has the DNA TGTGCCAGCACCCCCCGGGGACAGTTGGATTCACCCCTCCACTTT. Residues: CASTPRGQLDSPLHF.

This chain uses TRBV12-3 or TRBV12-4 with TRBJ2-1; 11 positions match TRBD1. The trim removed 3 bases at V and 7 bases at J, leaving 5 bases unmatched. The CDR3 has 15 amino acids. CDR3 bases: TGTGCCAGCAGTTTGGACAGGGGGCAAAGGAATGAGCAGTTCTTC. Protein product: CASSLDRGQRNEQFF.

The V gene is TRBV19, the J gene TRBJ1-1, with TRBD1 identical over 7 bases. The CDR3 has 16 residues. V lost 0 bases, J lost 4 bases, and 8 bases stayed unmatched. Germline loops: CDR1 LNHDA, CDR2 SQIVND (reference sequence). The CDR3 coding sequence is TGTGCCAGTAGTATAGACCCGACAGGGCGGCGCACTGAAGCTTTCTTT. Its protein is CASSIDPTGRRTEAFF.

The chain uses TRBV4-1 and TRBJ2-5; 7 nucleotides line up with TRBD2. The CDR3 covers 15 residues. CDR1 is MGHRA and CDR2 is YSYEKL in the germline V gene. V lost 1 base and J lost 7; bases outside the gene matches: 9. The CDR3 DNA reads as TGCGCCAGCAGCCAAGTTGGTGCCTGGGGGGGGACCCAGTACTTC. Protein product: CASSQVGAWGGTQYF.

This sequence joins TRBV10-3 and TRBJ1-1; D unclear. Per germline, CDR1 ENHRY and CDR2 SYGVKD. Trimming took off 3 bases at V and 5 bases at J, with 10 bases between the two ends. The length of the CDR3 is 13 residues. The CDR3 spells CAISEWSKTEAFF. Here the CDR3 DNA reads TGTGCCATCAGTGAATGGAGCAAAACTGAAGCTTTCTTT.

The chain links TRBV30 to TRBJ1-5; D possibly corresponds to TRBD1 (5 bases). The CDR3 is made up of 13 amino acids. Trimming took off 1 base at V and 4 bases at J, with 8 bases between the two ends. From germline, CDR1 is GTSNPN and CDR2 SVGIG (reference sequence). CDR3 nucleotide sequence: TGTGCCTGGAGTGGGGCAGGGAATCAGCCCCAGCATTTT. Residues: CAWSGAGNQPQHF. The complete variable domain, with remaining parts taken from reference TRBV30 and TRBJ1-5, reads SQTIHQWPATLVQPVGSPLSLECTVEGTSNPNLYWYRQAAGRGLQLLFYSVGIGQISSEVPQNLSASRPQDRQFILSSKKLLLSDSGFYLCAWSGAGNQPQHFGDGTRLSIL.

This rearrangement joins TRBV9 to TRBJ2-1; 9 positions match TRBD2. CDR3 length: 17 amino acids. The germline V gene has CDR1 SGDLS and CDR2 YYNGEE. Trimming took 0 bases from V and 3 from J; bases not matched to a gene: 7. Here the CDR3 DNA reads TGTGCCAGCAGCGTAGTGGCTAGCGGGGACCTCTACAATGAGCAGTTCTTC. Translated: CASSVVASGDLYNEQFF.

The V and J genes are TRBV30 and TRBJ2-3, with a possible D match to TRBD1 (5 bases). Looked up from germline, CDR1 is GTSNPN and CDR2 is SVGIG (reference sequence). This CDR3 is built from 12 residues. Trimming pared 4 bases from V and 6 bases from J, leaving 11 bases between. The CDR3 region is CAWKGEGDTQYF. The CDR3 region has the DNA TGTGCCTGGAAAGGGGAAGGCGATACGCAGTATTTT.

The CDR3 loop reads CASSQERYNSPLHF. The CDR3 DNA follows: TGCGCCAGCAGCCAAGAACGCTATAATTCACCCCTCCACTTT. The chain uses TRBV4-1 and TRBJ1-6, with D unresolved. V gave up 0 bases and J gave up 3 bases, with 3 bases separating them. The CDR3 sequence is 14 residues long. Germline CDR1 and CDR2: MGHRA and YSYEKL.

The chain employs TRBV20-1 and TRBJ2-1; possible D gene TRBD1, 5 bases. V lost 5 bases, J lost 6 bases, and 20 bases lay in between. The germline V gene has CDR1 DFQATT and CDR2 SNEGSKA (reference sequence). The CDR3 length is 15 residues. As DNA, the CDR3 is TGCAGTGCTCCCGGTGGACAAAAGGGTTCCAATGAGCAGTTCTTC. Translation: CSAPGGQKGSNEQFF.

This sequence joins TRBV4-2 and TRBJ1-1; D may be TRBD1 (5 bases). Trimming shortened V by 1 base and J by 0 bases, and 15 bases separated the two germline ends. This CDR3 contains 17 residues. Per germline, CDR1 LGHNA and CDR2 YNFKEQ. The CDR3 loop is CASSQAGGETVNTEAFF. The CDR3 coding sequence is TGTGCCAGCAGCCAAGCGGGGGGGGAGACAGTGAACACTGAAGCTTTCTTT.

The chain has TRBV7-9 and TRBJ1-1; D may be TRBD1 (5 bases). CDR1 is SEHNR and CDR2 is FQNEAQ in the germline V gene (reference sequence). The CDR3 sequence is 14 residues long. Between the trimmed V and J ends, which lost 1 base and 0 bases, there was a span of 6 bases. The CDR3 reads CASSLEGVNTEAFF. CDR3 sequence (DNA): TGTGCCAGCAGCTTAGAAGGGGTGAACACTGAAGCTTTCTTT.

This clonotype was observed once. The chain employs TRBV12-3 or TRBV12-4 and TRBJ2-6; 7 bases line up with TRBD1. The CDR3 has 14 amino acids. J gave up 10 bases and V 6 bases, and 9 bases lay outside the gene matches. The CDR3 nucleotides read TGTGCCAGCAGCCCTGGGGAACAGGGGAACGTCCTGACTTTC. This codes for CASSPGEQGNVLTF.

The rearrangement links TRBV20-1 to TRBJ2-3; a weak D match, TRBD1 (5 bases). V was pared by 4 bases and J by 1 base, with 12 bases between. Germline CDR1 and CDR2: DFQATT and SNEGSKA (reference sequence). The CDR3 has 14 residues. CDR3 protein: CSANHRSGTDTQYF. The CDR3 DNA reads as TGCAGTGCTAACCACAGGTCTGGCACAGATACGCAGTATTTT.